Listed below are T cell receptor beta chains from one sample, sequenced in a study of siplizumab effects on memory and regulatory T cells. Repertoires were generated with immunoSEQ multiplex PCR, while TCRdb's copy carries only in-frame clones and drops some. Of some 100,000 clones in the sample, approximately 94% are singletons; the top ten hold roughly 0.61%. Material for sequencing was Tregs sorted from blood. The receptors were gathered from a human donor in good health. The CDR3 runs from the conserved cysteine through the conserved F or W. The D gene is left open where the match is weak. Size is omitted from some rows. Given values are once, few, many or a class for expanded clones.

TGCAGCGTTGTTGTCGCCGGAGGAGCTTTCTTT | CSVVVAGGAFF | NA | NA | TRBJ1-1 | TRBV29-1
TGTGCCAGCAGCTCCCCCCACCTGGGCGAGCAGTACTTC | CASSSPHLGEQYF | NA | NA | TRBJ2-7 | TRBV7-2
TGCGCCAGCAGCTTGGTAGTAGCGGGAGGGCCCACAGATACGCAGTATTTT | CASSLVVAGGPTDTQYF | TRBD2 | NA | TRBJ2-3 | TRBV5-1
TGTGCCAGCAGTTTATTATATGGGGGCAGGACAGATACGCAGTATTTT | CASSLLYGGRTDTQYF | NA | NA | TRBJ2-3 | TRBV27
TGTGCCAGCAGGGGGCTGTCGGGTCAGCCCCAGCATTTT | CASRGLSGQPQHF | NA | few | TRBJ1-5 | TRBV6-1
TGTGCCAGCAGTTCGATACGAGGGTCCTACAATGAGCAGTTCTTC | CASSSIRGSYNEQFF | NA | NA | TRBJ2-1 | TRBV28
TGTGCCAGCAGTTCTTACGTTGGATACGAGCAGTACTTC | CASSSYVGYEQYF | NA | NA | TRBJ2-7 | TRBV28
TGTGCCAGCAGTGGGAGGGGAGGTTGGGGGGTTAATGAAAAACTGTTTTTT | CASSGRGGWGVNEKLFF | NA | NA | TRBJ1-4 | TRBV6-1
TGTGCCAGCAGTGACCAGGGGGGAGATACGCAGTATTTT | CASSDQGGDTQYF | NA | NA | TRBJ2-3 | TRBV6-1
TGTGCCAGCGGGGGGTTTAGCAATCAGCCCCAGCATTTT | CASGGFSNQPQHF | NA | NA | TRBJ1-5 | TRBV28
TGCAGCGTTGAAGATGTGGGCCTTAACTATGGCTACACCTTC | CSVEDVGLNYGYTF | NA | NA | TRBJ1-2 | TRBV29-1
TGTGCCAGCTCACCTCTTCAATCAAGACAGGGGGGTAATGAGCAGTTCTTC | CASSPLQSRQGGNEQFF | TRBD1 | once | TRBJ2-1 | TRBV18
TGTGCCACCAGCAGAGATAGGGGCCCCTACGAGCAGTACTTC | CATSRDRGPYEQYF | NA | NA | TRBJ2-7 | TRBV15
TGTGCCAGCCACCGGGCCAACTCCTACGAGCAGTACTTC | CASHRANSYEQYF | NA | NA | TRBJ2-7 | TRBV19
TGTGTCAGAAGCTTCCGGGAGAGGGCAACTAGTCAGCCCCAGCATTTT | CVRSFRERATSQPQHF | NA | NA | TRBJ1-5 | TRBV7-5
TGTGCCACCAGCAGCCAGCCGGGATTTCAAGAGACCCAGTACTTC | CATSSQPGFQETQYF | NA | NA | TRBJ2-5 | TRBV15
TGTGCCACCCGGCAGGAGAGGGCCGGGGAGCTGTTTTTT | CATRQERAGELFF | NA | NA | TRBJ2-2 | TRBV2
TGTGCCATCCGAGGGAGGACAGCTGGGGCCAACGTCCTGACTTTC | CAIRGRTAGANVLTF | NA | NA | TRBJ2-6 | TRBV6-5
TGTGCCAGCAGCCCTTACGGGGCGGGAGGGCCGGAGACCCAGTACTTC | CASSPYGAGGPETQYF | TRBD2 | NA | TRBJ2-5 | TRBV11-2
TGCGCCAGCAGCACGACGGGGTCGACTCCCGGAAACACCATATATTTT | CASSTTGSTPGNTIYF | NA | NA | TRBJ1-3 | TRBV5-1
TGTGCCAGCAGCTCCTCCGTCCGGAGTACGCAGTATTTT | CASSSSVRSTQYF | NA | few | TRBJ2-3 | TRBV7-3
TGCGCCAGCAGCTTGGGCTCCGGACAGACTAATGAAAAACTGTTTTTT | CASSLGSGQTNEKLFF | NA | NA | TRBJ1-4 | TRBV5-1
TGTGCCAGCAGCAGGGGCAGGCAAGAGACCCAGTACTTC | CASSRGRQETQYF | NA | once | TRBJ2-5 | TRBV28
TGCGCCAGTTCCTTAAGACTAGCGGGAGACCCAGATACGCAGTATTTT | CASSLRLAGDPDTQYF | TRBD2 | once | TRBJ2-3 | TRBV10-1
TGCGCCAGCAGCTTGGAGCTAAGCGGGATCAGCTACAATGAGCAGTTCTTC | CASSLELSGISYNEQFF | TRBD2 | NA | TRBJ2-1 | TRBV5-1
TGTGCCAGCAGCTTAGAGGGTAGCGGGGATTACAATGAGCAGTTCTTC | CASSLEGSGDYNEQFF | TRBD2 | NA | TRBJ2-1 | TRBV7-9
TGTGCCAGCAGTTCGCTACGACTAGCGCAGGTCACCGGGGAGCTGTTTTTT | CASSSLRLAQVTGELFF | TRBD2 | NA | TRBJ2-2 | TRBV28
TGTGCCAGCAGCGTCGGCATCACTAATGAAAAACTGTTTTTT | CASSVGITNEKLFF | NA | NA | TRBJ1-4 | TRBV9
TGTGCCAGCAGCCAGAAAAAAGGGGTGGGTACGCAGTATTTT | CASSQKKGVGTQYF | NA | NA | TRBJ2-3 | TRBV5-4
TGCGCCAGCAGCCAAGCTACGGTTGAGGACCAAGAGACCCAGTACTTC | CASSQATVEDQETQYF | NA | NA | TRBJ2-5 | TRBV4-1
TGTGCCAGTAGTATTGGTCGCAGCGATTTAAACTATGGCTACACCTTC | CASSIGRSDLNYGYTF | NA | NA | TRBJ1-2 | TRBV19
TGTGCCAGCCGTAGTATCGGGAGGAGGTCCGGGGAGCTGTTTTTT | CASRSIGRRSGELFF | TRBD2 | NA | TRBJ2-2 | TRBV6-1
TGTGCCAGCAGCTTAGGTGGGACAGGGGCAAATGAAAAACTGTTTTTT | CASSLGGTGANEKLFF | TRBD1 | few | TRBJ1-4 | TRBV11-2
TGTGCCAGAATGATCCCAGCGGGAGGGCCAGTCGAGCAGTACTTC | CARMIPAGGPVEQYF | TRBD2 | NA | TRBJ2-7 | TRBV2
TGTGCCAGCAGCGGTGGGACAGGGGGCGCTTGGGGTCAGCCCCAGCATTTT | CASSGGTGGAWGQPQHF | TRBD1 | NA | TRBJ1-5 | TRBV9
TGTGCCAGCAGCTTAGCCGGACAGACTAGCGGGACTACAGATACGCAGTATTTT | CASSLAGQTSGTTDTQYF | TRBD2 | NA | TRBJ2-3 | TRBV11-2
TGTGCCAGCAGTGAACCCGGGGTCGTCGAAGCTTTCTTT | CASSEPGVVEAFF | NA | NA | TRBJ1-1 | TRBV2
TGTGCCAGCAGTTTACGGGAGACCCAGTACTTC | CASSLRETQYF | NA | NA | TRBJ2-5 | TRBV28
TGTGCCAGCTATAGGCCCGGGACTGAAGCTTTCTTT | CASYRPGTEAFF | NA | NA | TRBJ1-1 | TRBV6-5
TGTGCCAGCAGTTTCGGTCCCTACGAGCAGTACTTC | CASSFGPYEQYF | NA | NA | TRBJ2-7 | TRBV27
TGTGCCAGCAGCTTGCGGGAGCATACCGGGGAGCTGTTTTTT | CASSLREHTGELFF | TRBD2 | NA | TRBJ2-2 | TRBV11-3
TGTGCCAGCAGCCAGGGACTAGCGGGAGGGGAGTATACGCAGTATTTT | CASSQGLAGGEYTQYF | TRBD2 | NA | TRBJ2-3 | TRBV5-4
TGCGCCAGCAGCCAGGGACGGGGTCTTGGTAACTATGGCTACACCTTC | CASSQGRGLGNYGYTF | NA | NA | TRBJ1-2 | TRBV5-1
TGTGCCAGTGAGGGAGCTTTCTTT | CASEGAFF | NA | NA | TRBJ1-1 | TRBV19
TGTGCCAGCAGTTTAAGGGGGACCTATAATTCACCCCTCCACTTT | CASSLRGTYNSPLHF | NA | NA | TRBJ1-6 | TRBV28
TGCGCCAGCAGCCAAGACCGGCAGCGGGAGGTCCCAGATACGCAGTATTTT | CASSQDRQREVPDTQYF | TRBD2 | NA | TRBJ2-3 | TRBV4-1
TGTGCCAGCAGCCAAACTTCTAGCGGGTTCAATGAGCAGTTCTTC | CASSQTSSGFNEQFF | TRBD2 | NA | TRBJ2-1 | TRBV7-3
TGTGCCAGCAGCTTAGTGGCGGGGACCTCGGGACAGTCTATTCTCTATGGCTACACCTTC | CASSLVAGTSGQSILYGYTF | TRBD1 | NA | TRBJ1-2 | TRBV7-8